A single sample gave rise to the 5 T cell receptor beta chains below, sequenced in a study of prognosis after radiotherapy for stage I lung cancer (dated by TCRdb to about 2021). The sequencing machine was an Illumina HiSeq 3000. Two rounds of multiplex PCR on genomic DNA were used to amplify the TCR beta CDR3 region. In the first PCR round, primers specific to each TRBV and TRBJ gene were used, and the primer sequences were filed in Chinese patent CN105087789A. TCRdb reprocessed the public reads (quality trimming at Q25 with fastp, clone calling with MiXCR) and kept in-frame beta chains. One record per CDR3 amino acid sequence lists the most common genes and DNA. Recorded for this sample are around 30,000 distinct CDR3 sequences; around 34% of them occurred a single time. The ten largest clones add up to approximately 15% of the sample. The sequences come from PBMCs, collected before or after stereotactic body radiation therapy (not recorded which). These receptors came from a donor at least 50 years old with non-small cell lung cancer.

This sequence joins TRBV6-1 and TRBJ2-7, with D uncertain. Per the germline V gene, CDR1 is MNHNS and CDR2 is SASEGT. V gave up 9 bases and J gave up 3 bases, with 15 bases separating them. The CDR3 length is 13 residues. CDR3 in DNA: TGTGCCAGTTCAAGCCGGTTCAACTACGAGCAGTACTTC. It translates to CASSSRFNYEQYF.

This rearrangement joins TRBV6-1 to TRBJ1-2, with TRBD1 identical over 8 bases. Germline CDR1 and CDR2: MNHNS and SASEGT. Losses at the gene ends were 6 bases for V and 0 bases for J; bases not matched to a gene: 6. The CDR3 loop spans 15 amino acids. CDR3 region: CASRTWDRPNYGYTF. For the CDR3, the DNA is TGTGCCAGCAGAACATGGGACAGGCCTAACTATGGCTACACCTTC.

Comments on this clonotype: A much larger clone sits a single nucleotide away, making a read error possible. V is TRBV20-1 and J is TRBJ2-5; D may correspond to TRBD1 or TRBD2 (6 bases each). V lost 3 bases and J lost 8, with 16 bases in between. The CDR3 is 13 residues long. Germline loops: CDR1 DFQATT, CDR2 SNEGSKA (reference sequence). The CDR3 region is CSARVGGQDTQYF. The CDR3 DNA reads as TGCAGTGCTAGGGTAGGGGGGCAGGATACCCAGTACTTC.

This clonotype was seen at least ten times. The chain employs TRBV7-9 and TRBJ2-5; no firm D call. Trimming cost V 5 bases and J 1 base, with 14 bases left between them. This CDR3 is 15 amino acids long. Germline V lookup: CDR1 SEHNR, CDR2 FQNEAQ (reference sequence). CDR3 region: CASSLSGNSQETQYF. The DNA of the CDR3 is TGTGCCAGCAGCCTCTCCGGCAACAGCCAAGAGACCCAGTACTTC.

This clonotype appeared many times. The chain has TRBV6-2 or TRBV6-3 and TRBJ2-1; 9 bases agree with TRBD2. The CDR3 has 14 amino acids. Germline loops: CDR1 MNHEY, CDR2 SVGEGT. The trim removed 7 bases at V and 8 bases at J, leaving 9 bases unmatched. CDR3: CASTPGLASHEQFF. CDR3 in DNA: TGTGCCAGCACTCCGGGACTAGCATCGCATGAGCAGTTCTTC.